The 21 T cell receptor beta chains given below trace back to one sample, sequenced in a study of PD-1 blockade in classical Hodgkin lymphoma. Here immunoSEQ multiplex PCR was the method, and the copy in TCRdb shows in-frame clones only, minus some. The data show roughly 24,000 clones, 81% seen once. Time point meaning: cycle 4 day 1 (C4D1), after 6 weeks of nivolumab. All trial patients relapsed after autologous stem cell transplantation. This material consisted of peripheral blood mononuclear cells (PBMCs), taken before the fourth cycle of nivolumab. The receptors derive from a human donor with classical Hodgkin lymphoma.

This rearrangement joins TRBV5-1 to TRBJ2-7; TRBD1 aligns across 9 bases. Trimming took 0 bases from V and 6 from J; bases not matched to a gene: 4. The CDR3 spans 14 residues. Germline V gene sequence: CDR1 SGHRS, CDR2 YFSETQ. The CDR3 DNA is TGCGCCAGCAGCTTGGCACAGGGGGCTGTCGAGCAGTACTTC. It specifies CASSLAQGAVEQYF. Supplemented by reference TRBV5-1 and TRBJ2-7, the full variable domain reads KAGVTQTPRYLIKTRGQQVTLSCSPISGHRSVSWYQQTPGQGLQFLFEYFSETQRNKGNFPGRFSGRQFSNSRSEMNVSTLELGDSALYLCASSLAQGAVEQYFGPGTRLTVT.

The gene calls are TRBV7-3 and TRBJ2-1; D is perhaps TRBD1 (6 bases). CDR1 and CDR2 (germline): SGHTA, FQGTGA. Trimming removed 5 bases from V and 3 bases from J, with 17 bases in between. The CDR3 runs 16 residues. The CDR3 reads CASSLKGGKGYNEQFF. In DNA form, the CDR3 reads TGTGCCAGCAGCCTGAAAGGGGGTAAGGGCTACAATGAGCAGTTCTTC.

The chain carries TRBV7-9 and TRBJ1-3; D gene uncertain. The CDR3 extends over 18 amino acids. Trimming shortened V by 4 bases and J by 0 bases, and 19 bases separated the two germline ends. Germline V gives CDR1 SEHNR, CDR2 FQNEAQ (reference sequence). CDR3 DNA sequence: TGTGCCAGCAGCTCTACGTTCTTCAGCTCGAGCTCTGGAAACACCATATATTTT. This codes for CASSSTFFSSSSGNTIYF.

The rearrangement joins TRBV2 to TRBJ1-2, with TRBD1 matching 9 bases. Losses at the gene ends were 6 bases for V and 7 bases for J; bases not matched to a gene: 9. Germline V gene sequence: CDR1 SNHLY, CDR2 FYNNEI. The CDR3 extends over 14 amino acids. In DNA form, the CDR3 reads TGTGCCAGCAGAGAACGGACAGGGGCTGTTGGCTACACCTTC. Residues: CASRERTGAVGYTF.

The CDR3 nucleotides are TGTGCCAGCAGGACAGGGATCACAGATACGCAGTATTTT. It specifies CASRTGITDTQYF. V usage is TRBV6-1 and J usage is TRBJ2-3; 7 nucleotides line up with TRBD1. Per germline, CDR1 MNHNS and CDR2 SASEGT. V lost 6 bases and J lost 2; bases outside the gene matches: 2. This CDR3 has 13 residues.

The gene calls are TRBV10-3 and TRBJ2-7; unclear D gene. The CDR3 sequence is 13 residues long. Trimming pared 3 bases from V and 6 bases from J, leaving 12 bases between. The germline CDR1 and CDR2 sequences are ENHRY and SYGVKD. The CDR3 reads CAISEEDPGEQYF. The CDR3 nucleotides are TGTGCCATCAGTGAAGAGGATCCAGGCGAGCAGTACTTC.

The V and J genes are TRBV6-5 and TRBJ2-7, with unresolved D. The V gene lost 2 bases and the J gene lost 7 bases, with 15 bases spanning the gap. This CDR3 spans 14 amino acids. Germline CDR1 is MNHEY and CDR2 is SVGAGI. Here the CDR3 DNA reads TGTGCCAGCAGTTACGGTCTAAACACTGGGGAGCAGTACTTC. This sequence encodes CASSYGLNTGEQYF.

This clone has just a few counts. J is TRBJ1-3 and V is TRBV29-1, with 8 positions matching TRBD1. Germline CDR1 is SQVTM and CDR2 is ANQGSEA. V dropped 7 bases and J dropped 8; count of bases not matched to a gene: 22. The CDR3 sequence is 17 residues long. DNA of the CDR3: TGCAGCGCCCGGACGATGTCAGTTGCAGGGGGCGAGGACACCATATATTTT. Residues: CSARTMSVAGGEDTIYF.

This chain uses TRBV4-1 with TRBJ2-1; unclear D gene. Germline V gives CDR1 MGHRA, CDR2 YSYEKL. Trimming took 0 bases from V and 5 from J, leaving 5 bases between them. The CDR3 length is 13 residues. In DNA, the CDR3 is TGCGCCAGCAGCCAAGATCAGCACAATGAGCAGTTCTTC. This encodes CASSQDQHNEQFF.

A few counts support this clone. The chain carries TRBV16 and TRBJ2-7, with TRBD1 matching 7 bases. The CDR3 covers 17 residues. The V segment lost 1 base and the J segment 2 bases; nucleotides outside the gene matches: 11. Germline V gene lookup returns CDR1 KGHSY and CDR2 FQNENV. The CDR3 reads CASSQFLRDRETYEQYF. In DNA, the CDR3 is TGTGCCAGCAGCCAATTCCTTCGGGACAGAGAAACCTACGAGCAGTACTTC.

V gene TRBV6-6 combines with J gene TRBJ1-6; the match to TRBD1 covers 8 bases. Germline assignment: CDR1 MNHNY and CDR2 SVGAGI (reference sequence). The CDR3 contains 15 residues. V shed 0 bases and J 8 bases; nucleotides not matched to a gene: 3. Written as DNA, the CDR3 is TGTGCCAGCAGTTACTCGGACAGGGTCGATTCACCCCTCCACTTT. It is translated as CASSYSDRVDSPLHF.

J is TRBJ1-1 and V is TRBV6-6; 10 nucleotides match TRBD1. This CDR3 has 15 residues. Germline lookup yields CDR1 MNHNY and CDR2 SVGAGI (reference sequence). After removal of 4 bases from V and 1 base from J, the junction contained 3 bases not matched to a gene. The chain's CDR3 is CASSSRDRGNTEAFF. CDR3 nucleotides: TGTGCCAGCAGTTCCCGGGACAGGGGGAACACTGAAGCTTTCTTT.

There are many counts of this clone. At the DNA level, this CDR3 is encoded by other sequences in the same sample as well. The chain joins TRBV7-2 to TRBJ1-4; maybe TRBD1 (6 bases). The germline CDR1 and CDR2 sequences are SGHTA and FQGNSA. The CDR3 is 15 amino acids. V was pared by 6 bases and J by 2 bases, with 13 bases between. DNA of the CDR3: TGTGCCAGCAGTCGACAGGCGGGGACTAATGAAAAACTGTTTTTT. Translated: CASSRQAGTNEKLFF.

The chain joins TRBV11-3 to TRBJ2-1; D possibly corresponds to TRBD2 (5 bases). Trimming pared 0 bases from V and 3 bases from J, leaving 9 bases between. Per germline, CDR1 SGHNT and CDR2 YENEEA. This CDR3 is built from 15 residues. The CDR3 here is CASSLEPGGYNEQFF. The CDR3 nucleotides read TGTGCCAGCAGCTTAGAACCCGGAGGCTACAATGAGCAGTTCTTC. Looking up the rest from reference TRBV11-3 and TRBJ2-1 gives the full variable domain: EAGVVQSPRYKIIEKKQPVAFWCNPISGHNTLYWYLQNLGQGPELLIRYENEEAVDDSQLPKDRFSAERLKGVDSTLKIQPAELGDSAVYLCASSLEPGGYNEQFFGPGTRLTVL.

The V call is TRBV19, the J call TRBJ1-5; D unclear. Trimming pared 6 bases from V and 3 bases from J, leaving 15 bases between. CDR3 size: 15 residues. Germline CDR1 LNHDA, CDR2 SQIVND (reference sequence). The CDR3 DNA is TGTGCCAGTAGCCCATCTGGAGTCGCCAATCAGCCCCAGCATTTT. Its translation: CASSPSGVANQPQHF.

This clone is a singleton in its sample. The chain uses TRBV4-2 and TRBJ2-1, with 10 bases lining up with TRBD2. The trim removed 6 bases at V and 5 bases at J, leaving 4 bases unmatched. CDR3 size: 14 residues. Germline V gene sequence: CDR1 LGHNA, CDR2 YNFKEQ. CDR3 residues: CASRRTSGDNEQFF. Here the CDR3 DNA reads TGTGCCAGCAGGCGGACTAGCGGAGACAATGAGCAGTTCTTC.

The chain combines TRBV7-9 with TRBJ2-7; 8 bases line up with TRBD1. V trimming: 5 bases; J trimming: 6 bases; junction bases outside the gene matches: 9. Per germline, CDR1 SEHNR and CDR2 FQNEAQ (reference sequence). CDR3 length equals 14 residues. CDR3: CASSTEGQGREQYF. CDR3 DNA: TGTGCCAGCAGCACAGAAGGACAGGGACGCGAGCAGTACTTC. Using reference TRBV7-9 and TRBJ2-7 for the parts outside the CDR3, the full variable domain is DTGVSQNPRHKITKRGQNVTFRCDPISEHNRLYWYRQTLGQGPEFLTYFQNEAQLEKSRLLSDRFSAERPKGSFSTLEIQRTEQGDSAMYLCASSTEGQGREQYFGPGTRLTVT.

CDR3 loop: CASSLGGLETQYF. The CDR3 DNA is TGTGCCAGCAGCTTAGGGGGGTTGGAGACCCAGTACTTC. The chain joins TRBV7-3 to TRBJ2-5, with TRBD2 as a possible D gene (6 bases). CDR1 and CDR2 from the germline V gene are SGHTA and FQGTGA. This CDR3 region has 13 residues. V was cut by 2 bases and J by 5 bases, with 9 bases left in between.

The chain combines TRBV30 with TRBJ1-6; 10 bases map to TRBD1. The J segment lost 5 bases and the V segment lost 4 bases, leaving 11 bases of the junction unmatched. Germline assignment: CDR1 GTSNPN and CDR2 SVGIG (reference sequence). This CDR3 is built from 17 residues. DNA for the CDR3: TGTGCCTGGAACAGAGGGGGGACAGGGGCCAATAATTCACCCCTCCACTTT. Amino acid sequence: CAWNRGGTGANNSPLHF. Looking up the rest from reference TRBV30 and TRBJ1-6 gives the full variable domain: SQTIHQWPATLVQPVGSPLSLECTVEGTSNPNLYWYRQAAGRGLQLLFYSVGIGQISSEVPQNLSASRPQDRQFILSSKKLLLSDSGFYLCAWNRGGTGANNSPLHFGNGTRLTVT.

This clone was detected once. This sequence joins TRBV9 and TRBJ2-3; D perhaps matches TRBD2 (5 bases). The CDR3 runs 16 residues. The V and J ends lost 0 bases and 6 bases respectively, with 17 bases between them. Per germline, CDR1 SGDLS and CDR2 YYNGEE. CDR3 nucleotide sequence: TGTGCCAGCAGCGTAGAAGTCGACTACAGCATTGATACGCAGTATTTT. Translated: CASSVEVDYSIDTQYF.

This rearrangement joins TRBV5-4 to TRBJ2-1, with 10 bases that match TRBD2. V trimming: 0 bases; J trimming: 9 bases; junction bases outside the gene matches: 6. Germline CDR1 reads SGHNT; CDR2 reads YYREEE (reference sequence). There are 15 residues in the CDR3. The CDR3 protein is CASSLAASGSPEQFF. Here the CDR3 DNA reads TGTGCCAGCAGCTTGGCGGCTAGCGGGAGCCCTGAGCAGTTCTTC. Together with reference TRBV5-4 and TRBJ2-1, the CDR3 gives the full variable domain: ETGVTQSPTHLIKTRGQQVTLRCSSQSGHNTVSWYQQALGQGPQFIFQYYREEENGRGNFPPRFSGLQFPNYSSELNVNALELDDSALYLCASSLAASGSPEQFFGPGTRLTVL.